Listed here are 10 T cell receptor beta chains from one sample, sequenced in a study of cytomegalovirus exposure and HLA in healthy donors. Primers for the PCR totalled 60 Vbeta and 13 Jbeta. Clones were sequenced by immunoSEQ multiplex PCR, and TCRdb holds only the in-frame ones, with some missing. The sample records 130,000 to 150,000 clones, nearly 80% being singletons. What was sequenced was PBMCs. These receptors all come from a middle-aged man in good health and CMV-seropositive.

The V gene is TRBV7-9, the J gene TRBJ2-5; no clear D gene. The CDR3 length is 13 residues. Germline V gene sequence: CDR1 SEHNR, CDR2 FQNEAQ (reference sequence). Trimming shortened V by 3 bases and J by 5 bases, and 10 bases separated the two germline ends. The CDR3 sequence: CASSLQNWETQYF. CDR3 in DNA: TGTGCCAGCAGCTTGCAGAATTGGGAGACCCAGTACTTC. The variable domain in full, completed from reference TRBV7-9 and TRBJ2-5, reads DTGVSQNPRHKITKRGQNVTFRCDPISEHNRLYWYRQTLGQGPEFLTYFQNEAQLEKSRLLSDRFSAERPKGSFSTLEIQRTEQGDSAMYLCASSLQNWETQYFGPGTRLLVL.

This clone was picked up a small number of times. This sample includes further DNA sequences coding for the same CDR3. The CDR3 is CASSIQGNTEAFF. CDR3 nucleotides: TGTGCCAGTAGTATACAGGGGAACACTGAAGCTTTCTTT. The genes are TRBV19 and TRBJ1-1; tentatively, D is TRBD1 (5 bases). This CDR3 comprises 13 residues. CDR1 and CDR2 from the germline V gene are LNHDA and SQIVND (reference sequence). V lost 2 bases and J lost 1, with 5 bases in between.

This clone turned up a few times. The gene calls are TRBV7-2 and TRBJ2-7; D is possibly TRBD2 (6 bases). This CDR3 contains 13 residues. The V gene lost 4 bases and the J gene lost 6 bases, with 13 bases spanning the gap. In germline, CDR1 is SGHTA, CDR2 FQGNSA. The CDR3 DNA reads TGTGCCAGCAGCTCCCGAGGAGGGCGCGAGCAGTACTTC. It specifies CASSSRGGREQYF.

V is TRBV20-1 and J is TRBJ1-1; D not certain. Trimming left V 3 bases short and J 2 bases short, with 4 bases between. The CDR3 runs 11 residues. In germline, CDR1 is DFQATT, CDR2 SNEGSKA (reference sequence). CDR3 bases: TGCAGTGCTAGGCTAAACACTGAAGCTTTCTTT. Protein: CSARLNTEAFF.

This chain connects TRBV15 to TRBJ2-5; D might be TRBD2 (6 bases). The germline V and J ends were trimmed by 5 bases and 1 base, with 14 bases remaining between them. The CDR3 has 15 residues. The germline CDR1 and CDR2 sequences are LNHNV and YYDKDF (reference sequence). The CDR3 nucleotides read TGTGCCACCAGCCGGTGGGCGGGGCCCCAAGAGACCCAGTACTTC. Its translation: CATSRWAGPQETQYF. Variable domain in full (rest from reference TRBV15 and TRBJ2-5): DAMVIQNPRYQVTQFGKPVTLSCSQTLNHNVMYWYQQKSSQAPKLLFHYYDKDFNNEADTPDNFQSRRPNTSFCFLDIRSPGLGDTAMYLCATSRWAGPQETQYFGPGTRLLVL.

CDR3 in amino acids: CASSSPGQGNQPQHF. In DNA form, the CDR3 reads TGTGCCAGCAGTTCTCCGGGACAGGGCAATCAGCCCCAGCATTTT. The rearrangement joins TRBV6-5 to TRBJ1-5; TRBD1 matches at 8 bases. CDR3 length: 15 amino acids. In germline, CDR1 is MNHEY, CDR2 SVGAGI. V shed 4 bases and J 2 bases; nucleotides not matched to a gene: 4.

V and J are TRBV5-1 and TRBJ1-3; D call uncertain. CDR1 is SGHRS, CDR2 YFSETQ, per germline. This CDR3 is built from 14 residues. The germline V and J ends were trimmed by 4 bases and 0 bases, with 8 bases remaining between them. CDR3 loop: CASSPQVSGNTIYF. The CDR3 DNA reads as TGCGCCAGCAGCCCACAAGTCTCTGGAAACACCATATATTTT.

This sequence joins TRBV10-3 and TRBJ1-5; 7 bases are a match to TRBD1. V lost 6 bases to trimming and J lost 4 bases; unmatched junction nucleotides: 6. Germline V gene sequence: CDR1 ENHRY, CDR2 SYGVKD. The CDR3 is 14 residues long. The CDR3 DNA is TGTGCCATCAGCGAGGGACAGCAAAATCAGCCCCAGCATTTT. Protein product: CAISEGQQNQPQHF.

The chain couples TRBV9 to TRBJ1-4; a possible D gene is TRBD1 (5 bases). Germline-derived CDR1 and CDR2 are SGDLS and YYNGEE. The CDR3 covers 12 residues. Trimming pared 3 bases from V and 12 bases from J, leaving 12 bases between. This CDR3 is CASSAQGSELFF. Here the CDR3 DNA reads TGTGCCAGCAGCGCCCAGGGTAGTGAACTGTTTTTT.

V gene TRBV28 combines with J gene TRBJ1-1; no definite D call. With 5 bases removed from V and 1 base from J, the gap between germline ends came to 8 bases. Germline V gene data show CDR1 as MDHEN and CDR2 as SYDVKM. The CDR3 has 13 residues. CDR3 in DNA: TGTGCCAGCAGTAGCGGCGAGAACACTGAAGCTTTCTTT. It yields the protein CASSSGENTEAFF.